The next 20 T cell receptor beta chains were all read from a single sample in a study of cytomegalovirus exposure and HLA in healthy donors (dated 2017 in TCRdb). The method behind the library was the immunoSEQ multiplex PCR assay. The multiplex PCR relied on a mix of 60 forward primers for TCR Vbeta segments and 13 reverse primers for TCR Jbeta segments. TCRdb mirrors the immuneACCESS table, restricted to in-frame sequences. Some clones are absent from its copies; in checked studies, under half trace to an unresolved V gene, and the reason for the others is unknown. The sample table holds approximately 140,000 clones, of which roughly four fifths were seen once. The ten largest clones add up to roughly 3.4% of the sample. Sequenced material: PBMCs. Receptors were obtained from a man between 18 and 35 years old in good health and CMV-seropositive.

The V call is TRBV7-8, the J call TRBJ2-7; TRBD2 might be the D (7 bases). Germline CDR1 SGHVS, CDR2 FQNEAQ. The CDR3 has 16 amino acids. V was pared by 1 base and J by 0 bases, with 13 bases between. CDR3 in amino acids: CASSLVGGGFSYEQYF. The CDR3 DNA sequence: TGTGCCAGCAGCTTAGTGGGAGGGGGGTTCTCCTACGAGCAGTACTTC. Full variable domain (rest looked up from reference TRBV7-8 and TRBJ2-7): GAGVSQSPRYKVAKRGQDVALRCDPISGHVSLFWYQQALGQGPEFLTYFQNEAQLDKSGLPSDRFFAERPEGSVSTLKIQRTQQEDSAVYLCASSLVGGGFSYEQYFGPGTRLTVT.

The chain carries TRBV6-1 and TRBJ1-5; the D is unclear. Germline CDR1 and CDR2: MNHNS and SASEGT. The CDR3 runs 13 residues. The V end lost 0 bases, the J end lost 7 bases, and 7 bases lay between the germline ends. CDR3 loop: CASSEAREQPQHF. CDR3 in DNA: TGTGCCAGCAGTGAAGCTCGTGAGCAGCCCCAGCATTTT.

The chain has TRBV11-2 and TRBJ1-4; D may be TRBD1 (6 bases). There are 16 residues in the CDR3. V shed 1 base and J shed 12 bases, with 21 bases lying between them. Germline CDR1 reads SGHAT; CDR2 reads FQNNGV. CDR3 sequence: CASSLVLVAGVEELFF. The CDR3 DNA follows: TGTGCCAGCAGCTTAGTTTTGGTGGCAGGGGTCGAGGAACTGTTTTTT. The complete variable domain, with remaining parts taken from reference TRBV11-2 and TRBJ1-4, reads EAGVAQSPRYKIIEKRQSVAFWCNPISGHATLYWYQQILGQGPKLLIQFQNNGVVDDSQLPKDRFSAERLKGVDSTLKIQPAKLEDSAVYLCASSLVLVAGVEELFFGSGTQLSVL.

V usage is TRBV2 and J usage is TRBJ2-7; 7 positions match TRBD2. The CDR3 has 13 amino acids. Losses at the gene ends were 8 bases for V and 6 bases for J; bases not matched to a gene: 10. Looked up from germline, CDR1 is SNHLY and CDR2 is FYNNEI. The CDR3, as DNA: TGTGCCAGCGTTCGTCTGCGGGAGAGCGAGCAGTACTTC. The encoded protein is CASVRLRESEQYF.

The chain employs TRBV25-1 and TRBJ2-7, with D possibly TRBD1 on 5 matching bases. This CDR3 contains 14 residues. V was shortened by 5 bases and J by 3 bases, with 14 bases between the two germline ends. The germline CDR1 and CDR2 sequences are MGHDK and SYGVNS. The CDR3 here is CASSPGSVDYEQYF. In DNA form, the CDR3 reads TGTGCCAGCAGTCCAGGGTCGGTAGACTACGAGCAGTACTTC.

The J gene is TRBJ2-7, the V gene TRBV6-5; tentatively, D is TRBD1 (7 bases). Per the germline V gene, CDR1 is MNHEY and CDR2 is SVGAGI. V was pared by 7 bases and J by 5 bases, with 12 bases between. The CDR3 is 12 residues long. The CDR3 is CASTRGDDEQYF. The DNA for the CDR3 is TGTGCCAGCACCAGGGGGGACGACGAGCAGTACTTC.

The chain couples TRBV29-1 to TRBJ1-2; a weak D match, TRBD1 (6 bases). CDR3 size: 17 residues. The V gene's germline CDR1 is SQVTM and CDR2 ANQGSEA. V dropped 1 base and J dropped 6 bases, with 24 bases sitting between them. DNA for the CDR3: TGCAGCGTTGAAGGGGGGACACCGCTTGACCCTCTTAATGGCTACACCTTC. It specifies CSVEGGTPLDPLNGYTF.

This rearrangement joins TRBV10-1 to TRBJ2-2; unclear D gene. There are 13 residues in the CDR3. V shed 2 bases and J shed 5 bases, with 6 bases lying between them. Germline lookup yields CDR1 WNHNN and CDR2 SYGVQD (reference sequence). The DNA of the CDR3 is TGCGCCAGCAGTGAGAGGCGGACCGGGGAGCTGTTTTTT. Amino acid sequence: CASSERRTGELFF.

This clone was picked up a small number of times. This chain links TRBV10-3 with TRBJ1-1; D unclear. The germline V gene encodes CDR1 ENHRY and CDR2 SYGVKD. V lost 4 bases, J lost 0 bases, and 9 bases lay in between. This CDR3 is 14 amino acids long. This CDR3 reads CAISVDSLNTEAFF. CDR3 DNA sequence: TGTGCCATCAGTGTCGACTCTCTGAACACTGAAGCTTTCTTT.

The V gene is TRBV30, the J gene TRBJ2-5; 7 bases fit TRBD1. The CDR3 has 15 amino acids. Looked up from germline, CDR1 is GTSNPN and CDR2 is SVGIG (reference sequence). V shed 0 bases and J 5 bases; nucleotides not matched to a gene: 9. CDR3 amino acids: CAWSVSGQLTETQYF. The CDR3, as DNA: TGTGCCTGGAGTGTATCGGGACAGCTTACCGAGACCCAGTACTTC.

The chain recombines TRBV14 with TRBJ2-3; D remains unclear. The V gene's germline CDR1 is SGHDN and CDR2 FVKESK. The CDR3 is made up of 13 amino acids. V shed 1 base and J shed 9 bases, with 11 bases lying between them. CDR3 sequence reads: CASSQGLAQTQYF. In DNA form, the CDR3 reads TGTGCCAGCAGCCAAGGTCTGGCTCAAACGCAGTATTTT.

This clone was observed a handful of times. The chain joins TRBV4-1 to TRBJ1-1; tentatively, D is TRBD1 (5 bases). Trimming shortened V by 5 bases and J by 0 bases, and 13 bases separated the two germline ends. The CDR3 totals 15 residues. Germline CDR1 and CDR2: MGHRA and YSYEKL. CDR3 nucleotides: TGCGCCAGCAGCTTCTTGGGGGGGGTGAACACTGAAGCTTTCTTT. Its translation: CASSFLGGVNTEAFF.

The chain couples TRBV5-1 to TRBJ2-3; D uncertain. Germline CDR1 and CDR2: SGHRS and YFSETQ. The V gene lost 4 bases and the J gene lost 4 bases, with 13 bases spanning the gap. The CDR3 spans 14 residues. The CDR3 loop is CASSLNGAADTQYF. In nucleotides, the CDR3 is TGCGCCAGCAGCCTCAACGGAGCCGCAGATACGCAGTATTTT.

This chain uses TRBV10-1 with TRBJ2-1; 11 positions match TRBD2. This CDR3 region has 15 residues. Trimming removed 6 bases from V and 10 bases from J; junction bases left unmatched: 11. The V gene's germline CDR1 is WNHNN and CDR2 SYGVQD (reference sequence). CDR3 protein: CASSPGTSGGGEQFF. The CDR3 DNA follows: TGCGCCAGCAGCCCTGGGACTAGCGGAGGTGGGGAGCAGTTCTTC.

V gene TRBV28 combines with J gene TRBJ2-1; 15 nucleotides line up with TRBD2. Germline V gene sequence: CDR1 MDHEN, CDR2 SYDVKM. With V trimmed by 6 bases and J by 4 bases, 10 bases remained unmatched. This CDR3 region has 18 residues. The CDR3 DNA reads TGTGCCAGCAGCACCCCAGGACTAGCGGGAGGGGTATACAATGAGCAGTTCTTC. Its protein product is CASSTPGLAGGVYNEQFF.

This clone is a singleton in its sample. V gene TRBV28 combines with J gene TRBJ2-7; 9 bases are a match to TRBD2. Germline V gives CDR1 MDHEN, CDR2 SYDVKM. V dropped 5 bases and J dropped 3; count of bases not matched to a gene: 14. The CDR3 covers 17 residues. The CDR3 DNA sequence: TGTGCCAGCAGTGGGGGGCGGGGGGGAGCCCCTTACTACGAGCAGTACTTC. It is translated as CASSGGRGGAPYYEQYF. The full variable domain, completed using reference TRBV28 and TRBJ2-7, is DVKVTQSSRYLVKRTGEKVFLECVQDMDHENMFWYRQDPGLGLRLIYFSYDVKMKEKGDIPEGYSVSREKKERFSLILESASTNQTSMYLCASSGGRGGAPYYEQYFGPGTRLTVT.

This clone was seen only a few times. The CDR3 spells CSVEGGIVSYNEQFF. DNA of the CDR3: TGCAGCGTTGAAGGTGGTATAGTCTCCTACAATGAGCAGTTCTTC. The chain uses TRBV29-1 and TRBJ2-1; D is unclear. CDR1 is SQVTM and CDR2 is ANQGSEA in the germline V gene. CDR3 length: 15 amino acids. V was clipped by 1 base and J by 0 bases, with 10 bases between them.

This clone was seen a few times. Written as DNA, the CDR3 is TGTGCCAGCTCACCATCCCTCTACGAGCAGTACTTC. Encoded protein: CASSPSLYEQYF. The chain employs TRBV18 and TRBJ2-7; D is uncertain. Trimming stripped 2 bases from V and 3 bases from J, with 5 bases between. Germline V lookup: CDR1 KGHSH, CDR2 LQKENI. This CDR3 has 12 amino acids.

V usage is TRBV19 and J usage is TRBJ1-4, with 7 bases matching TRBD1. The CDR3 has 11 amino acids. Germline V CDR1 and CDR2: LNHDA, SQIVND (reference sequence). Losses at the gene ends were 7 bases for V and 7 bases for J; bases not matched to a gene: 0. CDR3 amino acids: CASTGGEKLFF. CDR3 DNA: TGTGCCAGTACAGGGGGTGAAAAACTGTTTTTT.

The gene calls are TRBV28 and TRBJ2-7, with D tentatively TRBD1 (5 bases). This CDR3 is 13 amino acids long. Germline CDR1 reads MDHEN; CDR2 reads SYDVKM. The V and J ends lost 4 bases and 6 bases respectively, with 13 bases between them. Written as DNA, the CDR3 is TGTGCCAGCAGTTCAGGGTATCGGCTCGAGCAGTACTTC. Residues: CASSSGYRLEQYF.